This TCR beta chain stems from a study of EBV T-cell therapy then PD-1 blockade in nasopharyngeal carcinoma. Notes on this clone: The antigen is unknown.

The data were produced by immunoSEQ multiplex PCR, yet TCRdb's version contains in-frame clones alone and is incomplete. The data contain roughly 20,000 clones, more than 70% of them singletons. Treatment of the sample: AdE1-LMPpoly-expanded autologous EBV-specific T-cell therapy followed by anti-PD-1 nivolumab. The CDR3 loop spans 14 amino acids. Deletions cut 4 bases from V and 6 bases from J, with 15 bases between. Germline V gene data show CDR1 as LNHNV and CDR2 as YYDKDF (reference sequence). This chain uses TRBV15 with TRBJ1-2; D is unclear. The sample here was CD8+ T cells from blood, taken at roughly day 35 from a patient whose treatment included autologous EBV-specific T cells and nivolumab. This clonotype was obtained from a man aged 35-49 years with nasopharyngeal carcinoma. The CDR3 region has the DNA TGTGCCACCAGCACTAGGACTTCAAGGGATGGCTACACCTTC. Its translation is CATSTRTSRDGYTF.